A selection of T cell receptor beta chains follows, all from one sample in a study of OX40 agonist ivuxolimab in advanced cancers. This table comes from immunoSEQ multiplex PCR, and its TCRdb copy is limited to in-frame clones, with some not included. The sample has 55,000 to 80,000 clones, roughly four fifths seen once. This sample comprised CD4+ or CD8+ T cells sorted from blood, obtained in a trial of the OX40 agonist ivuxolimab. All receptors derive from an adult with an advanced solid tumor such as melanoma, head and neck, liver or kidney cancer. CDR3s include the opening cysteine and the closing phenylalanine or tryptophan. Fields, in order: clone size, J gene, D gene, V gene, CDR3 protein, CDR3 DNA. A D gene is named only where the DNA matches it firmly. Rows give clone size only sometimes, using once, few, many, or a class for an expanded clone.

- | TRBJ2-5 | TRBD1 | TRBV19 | CASSTQTGGRETQYF | TGTGCCAGTAGTACCCAGACAGGGGGTCGGGAGACCCAGTACTTC
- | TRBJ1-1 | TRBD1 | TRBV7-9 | CASSFLGQGRNTEAFF | TGTGCCAGCAGCTTTCTCGGACAGGGTAGGAACACTGAAGCTTTCTTT
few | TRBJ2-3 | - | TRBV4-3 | CASSQRGGSTDTQYF | TGCGCCAGCAGCCAAAGGGGCGGGAGCACAGATACGCAGTATTTT
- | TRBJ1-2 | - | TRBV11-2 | CASSLLGDSAGYTF | TGTGCCAGCAGCTTACTAGGGGATAGCGCTGGCTACACCTTC
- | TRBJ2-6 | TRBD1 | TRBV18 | CASSPPADRDHSGANVLTF | TGTGCCAGCTCACCCCCGGCGGACAGGGACCACTCTGGGGCCAACGTCCTGACTTTC
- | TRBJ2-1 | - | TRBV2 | CASSGGTGGEQFF | TGTGCCAGCAGTGGCGGGACCGGAGGTGAGCAGTTCTTC
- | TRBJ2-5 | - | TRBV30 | CAWSAGAHLEQYF | TGTGCCTGGAGTGCGGGAGCCCATTTAGAGCAGTACTTC
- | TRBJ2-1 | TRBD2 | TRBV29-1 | CSVPRTSGGPMGQFF | TGCAGCGTTCCCCGGACTAGCGGAGGCCCAATGGGGCAGTTCTTC
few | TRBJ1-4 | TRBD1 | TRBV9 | CASSGLDRGHEKLFF | TGTGCCAGCAGCGGACTTGACAGGGGGCATGAAAAACTGTTTTTT
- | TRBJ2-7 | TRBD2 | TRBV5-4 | CASRPGWGRAPYEQYF | TGTGCCAGCAGGCCTGGGTGGGGGAGGGCCCCCTACGAGCAGTACTTC
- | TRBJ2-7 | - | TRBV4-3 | CASSQISGGYSYEQYF | TGCGCCAGCAGCCAAATTAGTGGGGGATACTCCTACGAGCAGTACTTC
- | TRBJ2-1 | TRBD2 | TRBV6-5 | CATGLAIDNEQFF | TGTGCCACGGGACTAGCGATAGACAATGAGCAGTTCTTC
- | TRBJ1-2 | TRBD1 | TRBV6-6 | CASSSPGQIYGYTF | TGTGCCAGCAGTTCTCCGGGACAGATCTATGGCTACACCTTC
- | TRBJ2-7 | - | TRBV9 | CASSVAVGVGEYEQYF | TGTGCCAGCAGCGTAGCGGTCGGGGTGGGGGAATACGAGCAGTACTTC